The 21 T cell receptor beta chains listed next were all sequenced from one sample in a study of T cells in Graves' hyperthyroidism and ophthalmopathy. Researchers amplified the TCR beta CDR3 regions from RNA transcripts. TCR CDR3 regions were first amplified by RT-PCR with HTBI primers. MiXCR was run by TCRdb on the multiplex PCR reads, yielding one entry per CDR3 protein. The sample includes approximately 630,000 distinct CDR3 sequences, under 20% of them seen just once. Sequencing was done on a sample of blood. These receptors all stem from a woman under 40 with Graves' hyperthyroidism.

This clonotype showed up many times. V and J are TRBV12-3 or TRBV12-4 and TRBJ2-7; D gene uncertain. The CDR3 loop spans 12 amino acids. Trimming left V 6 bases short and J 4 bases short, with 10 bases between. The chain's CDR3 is CASSFRGYEQYF. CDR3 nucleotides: TGTGCCAGCAGCTTTAGAGGATACGAGCAGTACTTC.

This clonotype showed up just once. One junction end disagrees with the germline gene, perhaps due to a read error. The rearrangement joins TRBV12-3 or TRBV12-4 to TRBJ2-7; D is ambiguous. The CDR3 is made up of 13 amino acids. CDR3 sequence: CTSSLARGDEQYF. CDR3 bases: TGTACCAGCAGTTTGGCGAGAGGCGACGAGCAGTACTTC.

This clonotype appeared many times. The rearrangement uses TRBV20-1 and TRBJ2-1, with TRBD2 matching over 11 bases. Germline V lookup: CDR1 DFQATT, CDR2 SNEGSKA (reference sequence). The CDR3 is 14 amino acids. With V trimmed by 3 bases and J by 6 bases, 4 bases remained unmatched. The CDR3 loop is CSASISGRGNEQFF. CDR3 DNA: TGCAGTGCTAGTATTAGCGGGAGGGGCAATGAGCAGTTCTTC.

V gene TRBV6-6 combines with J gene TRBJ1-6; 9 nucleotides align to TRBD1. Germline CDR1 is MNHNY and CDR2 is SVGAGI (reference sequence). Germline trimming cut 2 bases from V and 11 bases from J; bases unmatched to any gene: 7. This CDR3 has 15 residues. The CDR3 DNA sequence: TGTGCCAGCAGTTACGGAAGGGGACAGGGAACACCCCTCCACTTT. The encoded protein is CASSYGRGQGTPLHF.

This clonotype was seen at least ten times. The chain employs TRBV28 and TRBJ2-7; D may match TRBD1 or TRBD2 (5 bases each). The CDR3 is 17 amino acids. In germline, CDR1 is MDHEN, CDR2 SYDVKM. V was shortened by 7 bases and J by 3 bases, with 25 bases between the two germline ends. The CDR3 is CASTDPVLGTSHYEQYF. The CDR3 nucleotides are TGTGCCAGCACCGACCCGGTATTAGGGACCAGTCACTACGAGCAGTACTTC.

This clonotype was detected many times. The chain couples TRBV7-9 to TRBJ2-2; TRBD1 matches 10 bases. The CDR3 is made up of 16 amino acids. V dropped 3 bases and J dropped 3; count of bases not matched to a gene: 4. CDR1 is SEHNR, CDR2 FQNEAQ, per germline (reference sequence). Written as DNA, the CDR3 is TGTGCCAGCAGCTTGGCCGGGACAGGGGACACCGGGGAGCTGTTTTTT. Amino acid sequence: CASSLAGTGDTGELFF.

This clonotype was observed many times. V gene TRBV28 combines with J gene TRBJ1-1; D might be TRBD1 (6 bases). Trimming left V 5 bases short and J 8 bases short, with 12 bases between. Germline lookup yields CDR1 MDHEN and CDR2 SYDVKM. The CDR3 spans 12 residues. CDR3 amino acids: CASSLQGGEAFF. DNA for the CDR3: TGTGCCAGCAGTCTACAGGGAGGGGAAGCTTTCTTT. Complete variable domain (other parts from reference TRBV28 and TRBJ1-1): DVKVTQSSRYLVKRTGEKVFLECVQDMDHENMFWYRQDPGLGLRLIYFSYDVKMKEKGDIPEGYSVSREKKERFSLILESASTNQTSMYLCASSLQGGEAFFGQGTRLTVV.

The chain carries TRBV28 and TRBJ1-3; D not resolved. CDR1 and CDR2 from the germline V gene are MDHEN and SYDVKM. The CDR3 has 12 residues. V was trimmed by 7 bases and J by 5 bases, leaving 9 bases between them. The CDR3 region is CASIGERNTIYF. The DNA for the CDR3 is TGTGCCAGCATCGGTGAACGAAACACCATATATTTT.

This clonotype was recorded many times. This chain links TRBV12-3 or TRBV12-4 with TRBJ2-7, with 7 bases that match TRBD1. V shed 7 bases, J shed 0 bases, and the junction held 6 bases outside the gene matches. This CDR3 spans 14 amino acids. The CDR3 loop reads CASKAGTASYEQYF. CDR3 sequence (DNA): TGTGCCAGCAAAGCCGGGACAGCCTCCTACGAGCAGTACTTC.

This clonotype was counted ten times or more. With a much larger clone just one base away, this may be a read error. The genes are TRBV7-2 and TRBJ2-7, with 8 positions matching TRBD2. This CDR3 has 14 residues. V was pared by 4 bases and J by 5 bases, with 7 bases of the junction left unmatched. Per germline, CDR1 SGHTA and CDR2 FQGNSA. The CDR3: CASSSGGGANEQYF. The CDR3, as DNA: TGTGCCAGCAGCTCGGGGGGGGGAGCGAACGAGCAGTACTTC.

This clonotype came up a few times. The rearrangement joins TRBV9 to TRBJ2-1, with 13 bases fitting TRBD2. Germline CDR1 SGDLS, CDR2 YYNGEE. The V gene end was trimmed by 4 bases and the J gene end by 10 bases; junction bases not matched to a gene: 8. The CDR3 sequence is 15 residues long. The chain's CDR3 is CASSPTSGRAPEQFF. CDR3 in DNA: TGTGCCAGCAGCCCCACTAGCGGGAGGGCCCCGGAGCAGTTCTTC.

CDR3 bases: TGTGCCTCGGCTTTTACAGATACGCAGTATTTT. It codes for CASAFTDTQYF. V is TRBV30 and J is TRBJ2-3, with D uncertain. The CDR3 extends over 11 amino acids. Germline-derived CDR1 and CDR2 are GTSNPN and SVGIG (reference sequence). V was shortened by 7 bases and J by 3 bases, with 8 bases between the two germline ends.

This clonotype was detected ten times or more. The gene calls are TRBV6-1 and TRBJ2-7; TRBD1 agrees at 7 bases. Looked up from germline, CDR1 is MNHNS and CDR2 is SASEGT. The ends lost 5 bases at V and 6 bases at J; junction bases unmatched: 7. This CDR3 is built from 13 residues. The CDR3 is CASSLETGLEQYF. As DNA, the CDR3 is TGTGCCAGCAGTCTCGAGACAGGGCTCGAGCAGTACTTC.

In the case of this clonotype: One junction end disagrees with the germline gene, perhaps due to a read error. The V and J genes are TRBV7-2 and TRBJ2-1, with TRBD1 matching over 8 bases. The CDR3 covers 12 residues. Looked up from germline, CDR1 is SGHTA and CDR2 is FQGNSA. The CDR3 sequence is CASSFTRQGILF. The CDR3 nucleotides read TGTGCCAGCAGCTTTACACGACAGGGGATTCTCTTC.

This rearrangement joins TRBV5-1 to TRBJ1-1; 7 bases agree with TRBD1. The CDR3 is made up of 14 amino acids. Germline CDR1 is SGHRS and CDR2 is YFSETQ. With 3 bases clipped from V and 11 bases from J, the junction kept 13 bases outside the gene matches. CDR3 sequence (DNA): TGCGCCAGCAGCTCCGGGACAGAGGCGTCTCGTGCTTTCTTT. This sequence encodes CASSSGTEASRAFF. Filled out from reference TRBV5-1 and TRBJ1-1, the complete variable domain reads KAGVTQTPRYLIKTRGQQVTLSCSPISGHRSVSWYQQTPGQGLQFLFEYFSETQRNKGNFPGRFSGRQFSNSRSEMNVSTLELGDSALYLCASSSGTEASRAFFGQGTRLTVV.

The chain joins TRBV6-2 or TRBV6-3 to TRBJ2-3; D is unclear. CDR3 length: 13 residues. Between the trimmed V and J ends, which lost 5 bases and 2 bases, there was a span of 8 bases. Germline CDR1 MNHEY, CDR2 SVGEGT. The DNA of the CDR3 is TGTGCCAGCAGTAAATCGTCCACAGATACGCAGTATTTT. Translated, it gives CASSKSSTDTQYF.

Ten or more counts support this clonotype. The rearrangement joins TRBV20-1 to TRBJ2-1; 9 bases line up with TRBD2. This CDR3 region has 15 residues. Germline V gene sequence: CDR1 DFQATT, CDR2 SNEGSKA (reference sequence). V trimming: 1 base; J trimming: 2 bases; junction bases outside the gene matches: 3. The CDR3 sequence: CSARGGLAPYNEQFF. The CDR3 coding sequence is TGCAGTGCTAGAGGCGGACTAGCGCCCTACAATGAGCAGTTCTTC.

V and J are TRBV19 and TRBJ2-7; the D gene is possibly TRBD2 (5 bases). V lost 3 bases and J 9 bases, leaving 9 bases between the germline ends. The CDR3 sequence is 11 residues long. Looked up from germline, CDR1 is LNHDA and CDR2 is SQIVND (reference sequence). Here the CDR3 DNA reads TGTGCCAGTAGTATCCGAGGGAGGCAGTACTTC. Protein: CASSIRGRQYF.

CDR3 protein: CATSRGTGLYNEQFF. CDR3 DNA: TGTGCCACCAGCAGGGGGACAGGACTATACAATGAGCAGTTCTTC. This chain links TRBV15 with TRBJ2-1; 8 bases align to TRBD1. The germline CDR1 and CDR2 sequences are LNHNV and YYDKDF (reference sequence). CDR3 length equals 15 residues. V trimming: 3 bases; J trimming: 4 bases; junction bases outside the gene matches: 5.

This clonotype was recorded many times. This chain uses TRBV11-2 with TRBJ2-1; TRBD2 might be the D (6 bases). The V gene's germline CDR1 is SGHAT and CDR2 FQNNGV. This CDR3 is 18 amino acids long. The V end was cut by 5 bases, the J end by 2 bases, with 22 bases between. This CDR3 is CASSRLEIAMGTYNEQFF. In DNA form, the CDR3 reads TGTGCCAGCAGCCGACTAGAAATTGCTATGGGGACCTACAATGAGCAGTTCTTC.

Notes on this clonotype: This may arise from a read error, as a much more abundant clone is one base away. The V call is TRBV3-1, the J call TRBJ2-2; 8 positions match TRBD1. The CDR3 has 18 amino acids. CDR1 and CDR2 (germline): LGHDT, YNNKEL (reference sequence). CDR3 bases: TGTGCCAGCGGCCAAGAGAGAGCCGCTGGGACAGGAAGGAGGAAGCTGTTTTTT. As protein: CASGQERAAGTGRRKLFF.